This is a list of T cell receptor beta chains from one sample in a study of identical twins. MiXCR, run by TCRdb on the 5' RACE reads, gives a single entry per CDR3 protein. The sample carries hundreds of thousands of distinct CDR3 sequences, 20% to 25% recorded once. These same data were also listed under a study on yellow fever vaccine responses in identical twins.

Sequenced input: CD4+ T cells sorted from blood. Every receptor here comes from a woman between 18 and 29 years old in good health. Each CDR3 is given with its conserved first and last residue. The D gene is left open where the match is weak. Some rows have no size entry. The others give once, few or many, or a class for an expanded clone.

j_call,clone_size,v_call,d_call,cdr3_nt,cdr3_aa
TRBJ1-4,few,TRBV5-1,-,TGCGCCAGCAGCTTGGGGGGGATTCCTAATGAAAAACTGTTTTTT,CASSLGGIPNEKLFF
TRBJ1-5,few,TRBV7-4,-,TGTGCCAGCAGCTTTGACCATAGCAATCAGCCCCAGCATTTT,CASSFDHSNQPQHF
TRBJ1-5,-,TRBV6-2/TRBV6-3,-,TGTGCCAGCAGTTACGTCCTGGTGACACCCCCTAGCAATCAGCCCCAGCATTTT,CASSYVLVTPPSNQPQHF
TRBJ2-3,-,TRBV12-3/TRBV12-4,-,-,CASSVDSVSDTQYF
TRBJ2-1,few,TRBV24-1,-,TGTGCCACCAGTGATTTTGCCGGGAATGAGCAGTTCTTC,CATSDFAGNEQFF
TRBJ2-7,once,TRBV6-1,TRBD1,TGTGCCAGCACGACCTCAGGGGGCTCCTACGAGCAGTACTTC,CASTTSGGSYEQYF
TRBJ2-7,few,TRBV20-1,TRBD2,TGCAGTGCTAGTTTAGCGGGAGGGACAGGAGAGCAGTACTTC,CSASLAGGTGEQYF
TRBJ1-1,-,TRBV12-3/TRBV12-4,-,TGTGCCAGCGTAACAGGGCCGGCTGAAGCTTTCTTT,CASVTGPAEAFF
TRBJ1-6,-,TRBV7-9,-,TGTGCCAGCAGCCCCGACACCGATAATTCACCCCTCCACTTT,CASSPDTDNSPLHF
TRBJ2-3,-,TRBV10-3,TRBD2,TGTGCCATCAGTGATAGCGGGACCGGAAGCACAGATACGCAGTATTTT,CAISDSGTGSTDTQYF
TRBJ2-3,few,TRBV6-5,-,TGTGCCAGCAGTTACTCTAGGCCAGCAAGCACAGATACGCAGTATTTT,CASSYSRPASTDTQYF
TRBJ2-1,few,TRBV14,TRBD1,TGTGCCAGCAGCCTACAGGGGGCCCCTTCCTACAATGAGCAGTTCTTC,CASSLQGAPSYNEQFF
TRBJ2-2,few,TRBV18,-,TGTGCCAGCTCACGACGGGCCACCAACACCGGGGAGCTGTTTTTT,CASSRRATNTGELFF
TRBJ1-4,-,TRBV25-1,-,TGTGCCAGCAGTGAAAGGGGGGCTAATGAAAAACTGTTTTTT,CASSERGANEKLFF
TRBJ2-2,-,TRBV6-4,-,TGTGCCAGCAGTGACTCGCCGGGACCGGTCGTCGCCTCAGAGCTGTTTTTT,CASSDSPGPVVASELFF
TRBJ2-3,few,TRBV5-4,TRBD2,TGTGCCAGCAGCTTAGGGACTAGCCCCACAGATACGCAGTATTTT,CASSLGTSPTDTQYF
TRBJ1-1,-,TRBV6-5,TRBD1,TGTGCCAGCAGTTATTGGACAGGGAGCACTGAAGCTTTCTTT,CASSYWTGSTEAFF
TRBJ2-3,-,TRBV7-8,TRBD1,TGTGCCAGCAGCTCACCGGGACAGGGAGCAGTTACGCAGTATTTT,CASSSPGQGAVTQYF
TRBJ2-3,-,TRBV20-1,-,TGCAGTGCTGGGCTTGGGGCGGATACGCAGTATTTT,CSAGLGADTQYF
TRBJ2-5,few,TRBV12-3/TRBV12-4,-,TGTGCCAGCAGTTTCTATACGGAGACCCAGTACTTC,CASSFYTETQYF
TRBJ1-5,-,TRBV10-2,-,TGCGCCAGCAGTGGAGGGGGGGCCGAGCATTTT,CASSGGGAEHF
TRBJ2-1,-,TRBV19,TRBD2,TGTGCCAGTAGTAGCGGGAGAGGCAATGAGCAGTTCTTC,CASSSGRGNEQFF
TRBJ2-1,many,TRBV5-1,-,TGCGCCAGCAGCTTGCCGGGGGCCGGATACAATGAGCAGTTCTTC,CASSLPGAGYNEQFF
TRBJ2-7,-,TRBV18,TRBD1,TGTGCCAGCTCACCTAGACAGGGGGACTACGAGCAGTACTTC,CASSPRQGDYEQYF
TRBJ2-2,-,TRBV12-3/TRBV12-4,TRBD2,TGTGCCAGCAGTCCAGCGGGGCCCGGGGAGCTGTTTTTT,CASSPAGPGELFF
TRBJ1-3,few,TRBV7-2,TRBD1,TGTGCCAGCAGCCGAACAGGGGGATACGGAAACACCATATATTTT,CASSRTGGYGNTIYF
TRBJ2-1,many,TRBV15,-,TGTGCCACCAGCTCCTACAATGAGCAGTTCTTC,CATSSYNEQFF
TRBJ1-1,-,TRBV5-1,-,TGCGCCACCGCTTGGGGCCAGAACACTGAAGCTTTCTTT,CATAWGQNTEAFF
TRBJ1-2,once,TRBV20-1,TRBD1,TGCAGTGCCAAGGGACAGGGGGCATTTGGAGGCTACACCTTC,CSAKGQGAFGGYTF
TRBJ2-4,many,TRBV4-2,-,TGTGCCAGCAGCCAAGATCTACCCTTAAGGAACATTCAGTACTTC,CASSQDLPLRNIQYF
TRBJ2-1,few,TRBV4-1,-,TGCGCCAGCAGCCAAGACCGGAACAGGCAGTTCTACAATGAGCAGTTCTTC,CASSQDRNRQFYNEQFF
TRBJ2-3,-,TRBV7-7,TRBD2,TGTGCCAGCAGCCCCACGCTAGCGGGGGGCCCAGATACGCAGTATTTT,CASSPTLAGGPDTQYF
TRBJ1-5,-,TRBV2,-,TGTGCCAGCAGTGAAGATTGGCCAGGGCTCAATCAGCCCCAGCATTTT,CASSEDWPGLNQPQHF
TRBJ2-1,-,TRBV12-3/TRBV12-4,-,TGTGCCAGCAGTCCGACAGCCGGAGATTACAATGAGCAGTTCTTC,CASSPTAGDYNEQFF
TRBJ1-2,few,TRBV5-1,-,TGCGCCAGCAGCTTGTCCGCAGGGGCGGTTCGTGGCTACACCTTC,CASSLSAGAVRGYTF
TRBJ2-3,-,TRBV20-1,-,TGCAGTGCTAGCCGGCGGGGCGGGACTAGCACAGATACGCAGTATTTT,CSASRRGGTSTDTQYF
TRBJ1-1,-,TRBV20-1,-,TGCAGTGCTAGAGATTTAGGTATCGGACCTGAGGGAATGAACACTGAAGCTTTCTTT,CSARDLGIGPEGMNTEAFF
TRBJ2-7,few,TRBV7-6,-,TGTGCCAGCAGCCTATACGGGACAAACTACGAGCAGTACTTC,CASSLYGTNYEQYF
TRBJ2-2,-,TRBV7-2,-,TGTGCCAGCAGCTTAGTCCCTAGCGTCGGGGAGCTGTTTTTT,CASSLVPSVGELFF
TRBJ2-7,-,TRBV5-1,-,TGCGCCAGCAGCTTGGCCGGTGCCGCAACCTACGAGCAGTACTTC,CASSLAGAATYEQYF
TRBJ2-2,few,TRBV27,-,TGTGCCAGCAGAAGGGGGACTACCGTAACCGGGGAGCTGTTTTTT,CASRRGTTVTGELFF
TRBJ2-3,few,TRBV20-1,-,TGCAGTGCTAGACGTACCACCGCAGATACGCAGTATTTT,CSARRTTADTQYF
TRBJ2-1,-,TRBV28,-,TGTGCCAGCAGGGAGGGACAGCTTGAGCAGTTCTTC,CASREGQLEQFF
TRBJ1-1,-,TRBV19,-,TGTGCCAGTAGTGCAGGGGAACACAGGGTCGGCACTGAAGCTTTCTTT,CASSAGEHRVGTEAFF
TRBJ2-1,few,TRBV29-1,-,TGCAGCGCTACGACAGTTACCTACAATGAGCAGTTCTTC,CSATTVTYNEQFF
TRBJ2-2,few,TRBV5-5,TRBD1,TGTGCCAGCCGCTTAGGGGGCCCCCGCGGGGAGCTGTTTTTT,CASRLGGPRGELFF
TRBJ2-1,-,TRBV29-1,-,TGCAGCGTTGATTCTGTCGTTTACAATGAGCAGTTCTTC,CSVDSVVYNEQFF
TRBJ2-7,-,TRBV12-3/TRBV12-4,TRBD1,TGTGCCAGCAGTTTTGGACAGGTATTCTACGAGCAGTACTTC,CASSFGQVFYEQYF
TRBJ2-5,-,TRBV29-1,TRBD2,TGCAGCGCCGGACTAGCGGAAAAAGAGACCCAGTACTTC,CSAGLAEKETQYF
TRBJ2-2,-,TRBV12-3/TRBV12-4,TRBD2,TGTGCCAGCAGTTCACACCCGGGACTAGCGACCCCCGGGGAGCTGTTTTTT,CASSSHPGLATPGELFF
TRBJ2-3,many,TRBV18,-,TGTGCCAGCTCACCACTCGGGGCAGATACGCAGTATTTT,CASSPLGADTQYF
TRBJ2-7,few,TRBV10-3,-,TGTGCCATCACTCAGGGCCTTATCGACGAGCAGTACTTC,CAITQGLIDEQYF
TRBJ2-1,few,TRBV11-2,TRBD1,TGTGCCAGCAGCTCCCGGGACAGCTTTGTCCATGAGCAGTTCTTC,CASSSRDSFVHEQFF
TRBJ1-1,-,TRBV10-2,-,TGCGCCAGCAGTGGAAGAGGGGGGAACACTGAAGCTTTCTTT,CASSGRGGNTEAFF